The sequence of this T cell receptor beta chain was determined in a study of cytomegalovirus exposure and HLA in healthy donors. For the study at large: There were about 85 million unique TCRs (from HLA-typed donors) in an early data release. Whole-study results and caveats: The study found most TCR sequences rare, yet found some public TCRs in many donors. Immune exposure information available was restricted to CMV serostatus.

Although they were nominally healthy when sampled, donors likely had unrecorded immune exposures. The PCR contained 60 Vbeta and 13 Jbeta primers. Sequencing used immunoSEQ multiplex PCR; TCRdb keeps in-frame clones, though not all of them. The data contain around 140,000 clones, 82% of them singletons. Germline V gives CDR1 SEHNR, CDR2 FQNEAQ (reference sequence). The trim removed 8 bases at V and 6 bases at J, leaving 9 bases unmatched. The CDR3 sequence is 14 residues long. On this clone itself: Antigen: not known.

J is TRBJ2-5 and V is TRBV7-9; 10 positions match TRBD1. The sequencing sample was made of PBMCs. This receptor was identified in a male donor in good health and CMV-seronegative. CDR3 coding DNA: TGTGCCAGCGGGGGGGGACAGGGGAAAAAGACCCAGTACTTC. Translating gives CASGGGQGKKTQYF.